The T cell receptor (beta chain) under discussion was sequenced for a study of CD8+ T cells in alopecia areata. Noted treatment: oral pan-JAK inhibitor, 5-10 mg twice daily. Study results and limitations: The link between baseline CD8+ expansion and response remains uncertain with one nonresponder. Compared with normal scalp, lesional scalp had higher clonality and more expanded CD8+ clones.

The CDR3 has 17 residues. Looked up from germline, CDR1 is GTSNPN and CDR2 is SVGIG (reference sequence). Germline trimming cut 2 bases from V and 3 bases from J; bases unmatched to any gene: 13. Extraction of RNA preceded its reverse transcription into cDNA, which served as the sequencing template. The repertoire was sequenced with immunoSEQ multiplex PCR; TCRdb's copy has only in-frame clones and lacks some. The profile shows about 74,000 clones, 25% to 35% of them singletons. This clone was recorded a few times. Its antigen remains unidentified. The sequence came from a human donor with alopecia areata. The chain combines TRBV30 with TRBJ2-7; TRBD2 aligns across 10 bases. Specimen: CD8+ T cells sorted from blood, collected at week 4, from a patient treated with tofacitinib. CDR3 DNA: TGTGCCTGGAGTAGGTTACTAGCGGGAACCCGGGACTACGAGCAGTACTTC. Translated, it gives CAWSRLLAGTRDYEQYF.